This TCR beta chain was obtained from a study of persistence of HIV-infected CD4 T cells. Study in general: Up to about 180 mL blood was drawn at multiple time points; a couple of donors had single-time leukapheresis.

Sequencing used immunoSEQ version 4 in survey mode. TCRdb's table, derived via immunoSEQ multiplex PCR, lists solely in-frame clones and lacks some. The sample carries under 45,000 clones, roughly 90% recorded once. Comments on this clone: Its antigen is not identified.

The germline V and J ends were trimmed by 3 bases and 1 base, with 8 bases remaining between them. The CDR3 covers 14 residues. Per the germline V gene, CDR1 is KGHDR and CDR2 is SFDVKD. Nonspecific anti-CD3/anti-CD28 bead stimulation represents the broad CD4+ T cell repertoire. Sorting selected CD4+ T cells upregulating both CD40 ligand and CD69. The sequences come from CD4+ T cells sorted from PBMCs after roughly 18-hour stimulation, collected from a patient who received antiretroviral therapy. The rearrangement uses TRBV24-1 and TRBJ1-2; D not resolved. The sequence was collected from an adult man with HIV who was CMV-seropositive. CDR3 sequence (DNA): TGTGCCACCAGTGATCAGGATAATAACTATGGCTACACCTTC. This gives the protein CATSDQDNNYGYTF.